The 28 T cell receptor beta chains reported below all come from one sample, sequenced in a study of CD8 T cells in ankylosing spondylitis. TCRdb called the 5' RACE reads again in MiXCR, with one record for every CDR3 protein. The sample records approximately 130,000 distinct CDR3 sequences, approximately 10% being singletons. The sequencing input was blood, either unsorted or a sorted T cell fraction (not recorded which). These receptors came from a female donor with ankylosing spondylitis or in good health (not recorded which).

This clonotype was observed many times. The chain employs TRBV28 and TRBJ2-5; 11 bases align to TRBD2. The CDR3 is 18 residues long. Per the germline V gene, CDR1 is MDHEN and CDR2 is SYDVKM. The V segment lost 5 bases and the J segment 5 bases; nucleotides outside the gene matches: 16. The DNA for the CDR3 is TGTGCCAGCAGTCTCCCCCCCGGTAGCGGGGGGGCCTGGGAGACCCAGTACTTC. Translating it yields CASSLPPGSGGAWETQYF.

There are a few counts of this clonotype. The V gene is TRBV20-1, the J gene TRBJ2-7; the match to TRBD1 covers 9 bases. The CDR3 is 12 residues long. With 6 bases clipped from V and 3 bases from J, the junction kept 3 bases outside the gene matches. Germline CDR1 reads DFQATT; CDR2 reads SNEGSKA (reference sequence). The CDR3 bases are TGCAGTGCGGGGACAGGGAACTACGAGCAGTACTTC. Protein sequence: CSAGTGNYEQYF.

This clonotype has a count of ten or more. The gene calls are TRBV11-1 and TRBJ1-2; a possible D gene is TRBD1 (5 bases). Per the germline V gene, CDR1 is SGHAT and CDR2 is FQDESV (reference sequence). V was clipped by 1 base and J by 4 bases, with 25 bases between them. The CDR3 is 19 amino acids. The CDR3 sequence: CASSLVSDKGVGLFYGYTF. DNA for the CDR3: TGTGCCAGCAGCTTAGTGTCGGACAAAGGCGTAGGGCTATTCTATGGCTACACCTTC.

This clonotype showed up just a few times. A much more abundant neighbour one base away suggests this may be a read error. The genes are TRBV24-1 and TRBJ2-1, with D possibly TRBD1 on 6 matching bases. In germline, CDR1 is KGHDR, CDR2 SFDVKD. This CDR3 is 16 amino acids long. The CDR3 is CTTSDLDSRSYNEQFF. CDR3 DNA sequence: TGTACCACCAGTGATTTGGACAGTCGCTCCTACAATGAGCAGTTCTTC.

This clonotype has more than one count but fewer than ten. This chain links TRBV5-1 with TRBJ2-1, with a tentative D call TRBD2 (6 bases). The germline V and J ends were trimmed by 5 bases and 0 bases, with 6 bases remaining between them. Looked up from germline, CDR1 is SGHRS and CDR2 is YFSETQ. The CDR3 is made up of 13 amino acids. The CDR3 DNA follows: TGCGCCAGCAGGGGGGGCTCCTACAATGAGCAGTTCTTC. This encodes CASRGGSYNEQFF.

This clonotype was seen more than once but under ten times. The gene calls are TRBV14 and TRBJ2-3; D ambiguous. Per germline, CDR1 SGHDN and CDR2 FVKESK. V was pared by 1 base and J by 4 bases, with 6 bases between. The CDR3 is 13 amino acids. CDR3: CASSQVGADTQYF. DNA for the CDR3: TGTGCCAGCAGCCAAGTAGGCGCAGATACGCAGTATTTT. The complete variable domain, with remaining parts taken from reference TRBV14 and TRBJ2-3, reads EAGVTQFPSHSVIEKGQTVTLRCDPISGHDNLYWYRRVMGKEIKFLLHFVKESKQDESGMPNNRFLAERTGGTYSTLKVQPAELEDSGVYFCASSQVGADTQYFGPGTRLTVL.

This clonotype was found many times. The chain combines TRBV5-1 with TRBJ2-1; 7 bases line up with TRBD2. Germline CDR1 and CDR2: SGHRS and YFSETQ. The CDR3 runs 15 residues. V trimming: 0 bases; J trimming: 8 bases; junction bases outside the gene matches: 8. The CDR3 DNA is TGCGCCAGCAGCTTGGTGGGGGAGGGCCTAGATGAGCAGTTCTTC. Its translation is CASSLVGEGLDEQFF.

This clonotype was picked up many times. The rearrangement uses TRBV20-1 and TRBJ2-5, with 7 nucleotides matching TRBD1. The CDR3 totals 14 residues. V dropped 5 bases and J dropped 2; count of bases not matched to a gene: 8. Per the germline V gene, CDR1 is DFQATT and CDR2 is SNEGSKA (reference sequence). The CDR3 spells CSAPGQYQQETQYF. The CDR3 nucleotides read TGCAGTGCTCCGGGACAGTACCAACAAGAGACCCAGTACTTC.

The table lists this clonotype with many counts. The chain uses TRBV28 and TRBJ2-4; TRBD1 might be the D (6 bases). V lost 5 bases and J lost 1, with 12 bases in between. Per the germline V gene, CDR1 is MDHEN and CDR2 is SYDVKM. The CDR3 spans 15 residues. CDR3 residues: CASSSTGTAKNIQYF. The CDR3 DNA reads as TGTGCCAGCAGTAGTACAGGGACGGCCAAAAACATTCAGTACTTC.

Ten or more counts support this clonotype. J is TRBJ2-5 and V is TRBV7-9; tentatively, D is TRBD1 or TRBD2 (5 bases each). Germline V gene sequence: CDR1 SEHNR, CDR2 FQNEAQ (reference sequence). The V gene lost 3 bases and the J gene lost 7 bases, with 12 bases spanning the gap. CDR3 length: 13 amino acids. Here the CDR3 DNA reads TGTGCCAGCAGCTTTCAGGGAGATCGGACCCAGTACTTC. Translated, it gives CASSFQGDRTQYF.

In DNA, the CDR3 is TGCGCCAGCAGCTTGGCCGAGGGGGATAGCTCCTACGAGCAGTACTTC. This gives the protein CASSLAEGDSSYEQYF. The V and J genes are TRBV5-1 and TRBJ2-7; a weak D match, TRBD1 (6 bases). The CDR3 runs 16 residues. Trimming removed 0 bases from V and 0 bases from J, with 13 bases in between. Germline-derived CDR1 and CDR2 are SGHRS and YFSETQ.

This clonotype occurred many times. The chain carries TRBV12-3 or TRBV12-4 and TRBJ1-1; TRBD1 is a possible D gene (5 bases). Deletions cut 0 bases from V and 4 bases from J, with 9 bases between. This CDR3 is built from 14 residues. This chain's CDR3 is CASSLAGRGTEAFF. CDR3 nucleotide sequence: TGTGCCAGCAGTTTAGCGGGGAGGGGCACTGAAGCTTTCTTT.

This clonotype was recorded many times. The CDR3 DNA is TGTGCCAGCACTAGAAGGGCGGGGGGCGTCTCCAACACTGAAGCTTTCTTT. Translation: CASTRRAGGVSNTEAFF. The chain carries TRBV12-3 or TRBV12-4 and TRBJ1-1, with D perhaps TRBD1 (6 bases). V lost 7 bases and J 2 bases, leaving 23 bases between the germline ends. The CDR3 is 17 residues long.

This clonotype was counted ten times or more. V gene TRBV28 combines with J gene TRBJ2-2; D is possibly TRBD1 or TRBD2 (6 bases each). The CDR3 runs to 16 residues. V lost 7 bases, J lost 3 bases, and 18 bases lay in between. The germline V gene has CDR1 MDHEN and CDR2 SYDVKM. The CDR3 here is CASTTPGEGDTGELFF. CDR3 DNA sequence: TGTGCCAGCACAACCCCGGGAGAGGGGGACACCGGGGAGCTGTTTTTT. Supplemented by reference TRBV28 and TRBJ2-2, the full variable domain reads DVKVTQSSRYLVKRTGEKVFLECVQDMDHENMFWYRQDPGLGLRLIYFSYDVKMKEKGDIPEGYSVSREKKERFSLILESASTNQTSMYLCASTTPGEGDTGELFFGEGSRLTVL.

This clonotype was observed many times. This rearrangement joins TRBV6-5 to TRBJ2-5; TRBD2 is a possible D gene (7 bases). Germline CDR1 MNHEY, CDR2 SVGAGI. The V gene lost 4 bases and the J gene lost 0 bases, with 12 bases spanning the gap. This CDR3 contains 15 residues. CDR3 in DNA: TGTGCCAGCAGTTGGGGGCTAGCGGACCAAGAGACCCAGTACTTC. Translated, it gives CASSWGLADQETQYF.

This clonotype was counted only a few times. The rearrangement links TRBV18 to TRBJ1-5; no firm D call. The length of the CDR3 is 13 residues. CDR1 is KGHSH, CDR2 LQKENI, per germline. Trimming cost V 3 bases and J 8 bases, with 11 bases left between them. CDR3 sequence: CASSPPQSEPQHF. The CDR3 nucleotides read TGTGCCAGCTCACCCCCTCAGTCGGAGCCCCAGCATTTT.

This clonotype was observed a handful of times. A much larger clone sits a single nucleotide away, making a read error possible. The chain carries TRBV18 and TRBJ2-2; 10 bases align to TRBD1. With 6 bases clipped from V and 4 bases from J, the junction kept 2 bases outside the gene matches. CDR1 KGHSH and CDR2 LQKENI come from the germline V gene. The CDR3 length is 14 residues. DNA of the CDR3: TGTGCCAGCTCCTGGGACAGGGGCACCGGGGAGCTGTTTTTT. Residues: CASSWDRGTGELFF.

This clonotype was counted ten times or more. The genes are TRBV5-1 and TRBJ1-1; maybe TRBD1 (6 bases). The V gene lost 0 bases and the J gene lost 8 bases, with 8 bases spanning the gap. From germline, CDR1 is SGHRS and CDR2 YFSETQ. The CDR3 runs to 12 residues. Here the CDR3 reads CASSLAGEEAFF. The CDR3 nucleotides are TGCGCCAGCAGCTTGGCAGGGGAAGAAGCTTTCTTT.

This clonotype was observed at least ten times. This chain joins TRBV3-1 and TRBJ2-1; 14 nucleotides match TRBD2. Looked up from germline, CDR1 is LGHDT and CDR2 is YNNKEL (reference sequence). The CDR3 covers 20 residues. V lost 0 bases, J lost 6 bases, and 13 bases stayed unmatched. In DNA form, the CDR3 reads TGTGCCAGCAGCCAAGAGGGTAACCCGGGACTAGCGGGAGTAGGCAATGAGCAGTTCTTC. This gives the protein CASSQEGNPGLAGVGNEQFF.

This clonotype came up many times. The chain uses TRBV19 and TRBJ1-1; D is uncertain. CDR1 and CDR2 from the germline V gene are LNHDA and SQIVND (reference sequence). This CDR3 has 11 amino acids. The germline V and J ends were trimmed by 3 bases and 6 bases, with 5 bases remaining between them. As DNA, the CDR3 is TGTGCCAGTAGTATGTTCGCTGAAGCTTTCTTT. Translated: CASSMFAEAFF.

This clonotype appeared a few times. The chain recombines TRBV5-1 with TRBJ2-7; the D is unclear. Germline values: CDR1 SGHRS, CDR2 YFSETQ. This CDR3 spans 11 amino acids. Between the trimmed V and J ends, which lost 1 base and 7 bases, there was a span of 6 bases. The CDR3 DNA reads as TGCGCCAGCAGCTTGTCTGAAGAGCAGTACTTC. Its protein is CASSLSEEQYF.

This clonotype was counted at least ten times. This sequence joins TRBV29-1 and TRBJ1-1, with 7 bases aligning to TRBD1. Unmatched junction bases numbered 11, after V lost 3 bases and J lost 7 bases. In germline, CDR1 is SQVTM, CDR2 ANQGSEA. The CDR3 is 14 residues long. CDR3 residues: CSVDYPWTGNEAFF. CDR3 nucleotides: TGCAGCGTTGATTACCCATGGACAGGTAATGAAGCTTTCTTT.

Only a few counts were recorded for this clonotype. This rearrangement joins TRBV19 to TRBJ2-7; TRBD2 agrees at 8 bases. V was pared by 6 bases and J by 3 bases, with 10 bases of the junction left unmatched. The CDR3 has 15 amino acids. Per the germline V gene, CDR1 is LNHDA and CDR2 is SQIVND (reference sequence). The CDR3 DNA follows: TGTGCCAGTAGCGGACCCGGGAGGGGAAACTACGAGCAGTACTTC. Residues: CASSGPGRGNYEQYF.

This clonotype was recorded at least ten times. The chain combines TRBV6-1 with TRBJ1-4, with a weak D call TRBD1 (5 bases). Germline V gene lookup returns CDR1 MNHNS and CDR2 SASEGT. The CDR3 totals 15 residues. Deletions cut 4 bases from V and 8 bases from J, with 17 bases between. The CDR3 DNA is TGTGCCAGCAGTGGTCGGGACGTTGTTGTCGAAAAACTGTTTTTT. This translates into CASSGRDVVVEKLFF.

The rearrangement links TRBV28 to TRBJ1-5; 7 positions match TRBD1. From germline, CDR1 is MDHEN and CDR2 SYDVKM. V trimming: 8 bases; J trimming: 4 bases; junction bases outside the gene matches: 5. This CDR3 comprises 13 residues. The CDR3 is CASDRVGNQPQHF. The CDR3 nucleotides are TGTGCCAGCGACAGGGTCGGTAATCAGCCCCAGCATTTT. The variable domain in full, with the rest retrieved from reference TRBV28 and TRBJ1-5, is DVKVTQSSRYLVKRTGEKVFLECVQDMDHENMFWYRQDPGLGLRLIYFSYDVKMKEKGDIPEGYSVSREKKERFSLILESASTNQTSMYLCASDRVGNQPQHFGDGTRLSIL.

Many counts were recorded for this clonotype. V gene TRBV18 combines with J gene TRBJ1-5, with D possibly matching TRBD1 (5 bases). Trimming removed 3 bases at V and 11 bases at J, with 11 bases between. Germline values: CDR1 KGHSH, CDR2 LQKENI. The CDR3 runs to 12 residues. CDR3 region: CASSPAEGTQHF. The CDR3 coding sequence is TGTGCCAGCTCACCCGCTGAGGGGACCCAGCATTTT.

This clonotype was found many times. The V gene is TRBV29-1, the J gene TRBJ1-4, with D perhaps matching TRBD1 (6 bases). The CDR3 has 14 amino acids. The germline CDR1 and CDR2 sequences are SQVTM and ANQGSEA. V lost 2 bases and J 3 bases, leaving 10 bases between the germline ends. The CDR3 coding sequence is TGCAGCGTTGAAACAGGGCCCTCTAATGAAAAACTGTTTTTT. It specifies CSVETGPSNEKLFF.

To note about this clonotype: A much more abundant neighbour one base away suggests this may be a read error. V is TRBV25-1 and J is TRBJ1-1; D ambiguous. Trimming cost V 4 bases and J 1 base, with 10 bases left between them. This CDR3 region has 14 residues. Germline lookup yields CDR1 MGHDK and CDR2 SYGVNS. CDR3 sequence: CASSVTPGNTEAFF. CDR3 in DNA: TGTGCCAGCAGTGTAACACCCGGGAACACTGAAGCTTTCTTT.